Listed below are T cell receptor beta chains from one sample, sequenced in a study of T cell responses to AZD1222 COVID-19 vaccine. Sequencing used immunoSEQ multiplex PCR; TCRdb keeps in-frame clones, though not all of them. The sample shows about 110,000 clones, 94% of them seen only once. The starting material was peripheral blood, obtained 28 days after the second AZD1222 dose. The receptors come from an adult who received the AZD1222 COVID-19 vaccine. CDR3s include the opening cysteine and the closing phenylalanine or tryptophan. Each record gives: clone size, J gene, D gene, V gene, CDR3 DNA, CDR3 protein. The D gene is left open where the match is weak. Clone size appears in some rows only: once, few, many, or a class for an expanded clone.

- TRBJ1-2 - TRBV9 TGTGCCAGCAGCGACAGGGAGAGTTATGGCTACACCTTC CASSDRESYGYTF
- TRBJ1-1 TRBD1 TRBV27 TGTGCCAGCAGTTTAGCCTCCACAGGGGGAGGGGCTTTCTTT CASSLASTGGGAFF
- TRBJ2-5 - TRBV4-1 TGCGCCAGCAGCCTACCTGGGGCTAGTCAAGAGACCCAGTACTTC CASSLPGASQETQYF
- TRBJ2-5 - TRBV7-9 TGTGCCAGCAGCTTAGCAGAGACCCAGTACTTC CASSLAETQYF
- TRBJ1-6 TRBD1 TRBV19 TGTGCCAGTAGTCCTAGGTCACAGGGGAGGAATTCACCCCTCCACTTT CASSPRSQGRNSPLHF
- TRBJ2-7 TRBD1 TRBV10-3 TGTGCCATAAGGACAGGGGACTACGAGCAGTACTTC CAIRTGDYEQYF
- TRBJ1-5 TRBD1 TRBV18 TGTGCCAGCTCACCACCGGGACAGGGGGGCCAGCCCCAGCATTTT CASSPPGQGGQPQHF
- TRBJ2-1 - TRBV7-9 TGTGCCACCCCTGTGTCGACGGGATACAATGAGCAGTTCTTC CATPVSTGYNEQFF
- TRBJ2-5 - TRBV30 TGTGCCTGGAGTCGCGGAGCCCAAGAGACCCAGTACTTC CAWSRGAQETQYF
- TRBJ1-1 - TRBV6-5 TGTGCCAGCATGGGGGGAGGGGCTTTCTTT CASMGGGAFF
- TRBJ1-6 TRBD1 TRBV12-3/TRBV12-4 TGTGCCAGCAGTCTAAGACAGGGATCACCCCTCCACTTT CASSLRQGSPLHF
- TRBJ1-1 - TRBV27 TGTGCCAGCAGTTTGAGGGGGGCTAACACTGAAGCTTTCTTT CASSLRGANTEAFF
- TRBJ2-7 TRBD1 TRBV27 TGTGCCAGCAGTTCACCTTCCGGGACAGGGGGTGGATACGAGCAGTACTTC CASSSPSGTGGGYEQYF
- TRBJ1-2 - TRBV5-4 TGTGCCAGCAGCTTTTCTTTTAACTATGGCTACACCTTC CASSFSFNYGYTF
- TRBJ1-6 - TRBV4-1 TGCGCCAGCAGCCAAGCGGCAGGGGTGGATTCACCCCTCCACTTT CASSQAAGVDSPLHF
- TRBJ1-1 - TRBV3-1/TRBV3-2 TGTGCCAGCAGCCAGAGGTGGGAAAACACTGAAGCTTTCTTT CASSQRWENTEAFF
once TRBJ2-7 TRBD1 TRBV7-9 TGTGCCAGCAGCTTAGTCGTCAGGACAGGCCCTAACACCTACGAGCAGTACTTC CASSLVVRTGPNTYEQYF
- TRBJ1-4 TRBD1 TRBV7-9 TGTGCCAGCAGCCGACAGGGAACTAATGAAAAACTGTTTTTT CASSRQGTNEKLFF
- TRBJ1-2 - TRBV25-1 TGTGCCAGCAGTGAATTACGTCCCGCAGGCGTCTATGGCTACACCTTC CASSELRPAGVYGYTF
- TRBJ2-1 - TRBV7-9 TGTGCCAGCAGCTTTTTCAATCCCGAGCAGTTCTTC CASSFFNPEQFF
- TRBJ2-1 - TRBV29-1 TGCAGCGTTGAAGAGACCGTAGGGAGCTCCTACAATGAGCAGTTCTTC CSVEETVGSSYNEQFF
- TRBJ1-1 - TRBV7-9 TGTGCCAGCAGCTTAGGAGGGGGGAACACTGAAGCTTTCTTT CASSLGGGNTEAFF
- TRBJ1-2 TRBD1 TRBV18 TGTGCCAGCTCACCACGGACAGGGGGCAACTATGGCTACACCTTC CASSPRTGGNYGYTF
- TRBJ1-1 TRBD1 TRBV6-5 TGTGCCAGCAGTTCACCTGACAGGGAGGAAACTGAAGCTTTCTTT CASSSPDREETEAFF
- TRBJ1-2 - TRBV19 TGTGCCAGTAGTATAGGGAACAGCCAGGGCTATGGCTACACCTTC CASSIGNSQGYGYTF
- TRBJ1-5 TRBD1 TRBV25-1 TGTGCCAGCAGTCCTGACAGGGGGTTGGGCTATAGCAATCAGCCCCAGCATTTT CASSPDRGLGYSNQPQHF
- TRBJ2-7 TRBD1 TRBV6-5 TGTGCCAGCAGTCCCGGACAGGGCTCCTACGAGCAGTACTTC CASSPGQGSYEQYF
- TRBJ2-3 TRBD2 TRBV27 TGTGCCAGCAGTTCCGGGACTAGCGGGATCTCAGATACGCAGTATTTT CASSSGTSGISDTQYF
- TRBJ2-1 - TRBV12-3/TRBV12-4 TGTGCCAGCAGTTTAGTACAGGTCCATGAGCAGTTCTTC CASSLVQVHEQFF
- TRBJ1-5 - TRBV12-3/TRBV12-4 TGTGCCAGCAGTTTGTCTTCCCATCAGCCCCAGCATTTT CASSLSSHQPQHF
- TRBJ1-6 TRBD1 TRBV6-6 TGTGCCAGCAGTCAGGGGGGGACTGACTATAATTCACCCCTCCACTTT CASSQGGTDYNSPLHF
- TRBJ2-1 - TRBV12-3/TRBV12-4 TGTGCCAGCAGTCCGCACAATGAGCAGTTCTTC CASSPHNEQFF
- TRBJ1-5 - TRBV30 TGTGCCTGGTCCAGACCCAATCAGCCCCAGCATTTT CAWSRPNQPQHF
few TRBJ1-2 - TRBV15 TGTGCCACCAGCAGCCTCAGGGGTCCCCTATTTAGCTACACCTTC CATSSLRGPLFSYTF
once TRBJ2-7 TRBD1 TRBV27 TGTGCCAGCAGTTCGCAGGGGGTGTCCTACGAGCAGTACTTC CASSSQGVSYEQYF
few TRBJ1-1 - TRBV19 TGTGCCAGTAGTATTGCGGTACTCATGAACACTGAAGCTTTCTTT CASSIAVLMNTEAFF
- TRBJ1-2 TRBD1 TRBV18 TGTGCCAGCTCACAAGATACGGGACAGGACTATGGCTACACCTTC CASSQDTGQDYGYTF
- TRBJ2-2 TRBD2 TRBV7-6 TGTGCCAGCAGCTTACTAGCGGGAGGGAGCACCGGGGAGCTGTTTTTT CASSLLAGGSTGELFF